The 10 T cell receptor beta chains reported below all come from one sample, sequenced in a study of T cell repertoires in cytomegalovirus infection. TCRdb recomputed calls from the reads with MiXCR, one row per CDR3 protein. The profile shows approximately 320,000 distinct CDR3 sequences, 8% to 9.5% of them singletons. Specimen: PBMCs. The source is a human donor in good health (CMV status not recorded). Some clones in this sample may be carry-over from other donors' samples.

The table lists this clonotype with a count of one. This may come from a read error, since a much larger clone is one base off. V usage is TRBV7-9 and J usage is TRBJ2-7, with TRBD2 matching over 7 bases. This CDR3 has 15 amino acids. The junction had 10 bases not matched to a gene; V was cut back by 2 bases and J by 6 bases. Germline loops: CDR1 SEHNR, CDR2 FQNEAQ (reference sequence). The CDR3 here is CASSLSCGGGREQYF. The CDR3 DNA is TGTGCCAGCAGCTTATCCTGCGGGGGAGGCCGCGAGCAGTACTTC.

The chain employs TRBV20-1 and TRBJ2-7; the D is unclear. In germline, CDR1 is DFQATT, CDR2 SNEGSKA (reference sequence). The CDR3 consists of 13 residues. V lost 3 bases and J lost 3, with 12 bases in between. The DNA of the CDR3 is TGCAGTGCTAGTTCGGCGACTCTCTACGAGCAGTACTTC. It encodes CSASSATLYEQYF.

A few counts support this clonotype. V and J are TRBV12-3 or TRBV12-4 and TRBJ1-5, with 7 positions matching TRBD1. The CDR3 runs to 16 residues. Germline trimming cut 2 bases from V and 5 bases from J; bases unmatched to any gene: 9. CDR3 region: CASSLNRGRYDQPQHF. CDR3 DNA: TGTGCCAGCAGTTTAAACAGGGGACGGTATGATCAGCCCCAGCATTTT.

This clonotype was seen a handful of times. The genes are TRBV11-2 and TRBJ1-5; 9 bases align to TRBD1. Germline V CDR1 and CDR2: SGHAT, FQNNGV. The CDR3 runs to 17 residues. The trim removed 2 bases at V and 0 bases at J, leaving 5 bases unmatched. In DNA form, the CDR3 reads TGTGCCAGCAGCTTACTAGGGACAGGGTATAGCAATCAGCCCCAGCATTTT. Protein product: CASSLLGTGYSNQPQHF.

This clonotype was observed a handful of times. This chain connects TRBV6-2 or TRBV6-3 to TRBJ1-5, with D tentatively TRBD1 (5 bases). The CDR3 is made up of 14 amino acids. V was clipped by 2 bases and J by 7 bases, with 12 bases between them. Germline values: CDR1 MNHEY, CDR2 SVGEGT. The CDR3 DNA reads TGTGCCAGCAGTTACGTGGGGCTGGAGCAGCCCCAGCATTTT. Translation: CASSYVGLEQPQHF.

As regards this clonotype: Possible read error: a much larger clone is one base away. The CDR3 DNA reads TGTGCCACCGAAGGGGGGAACAATGAGCAGTACTTC. Its translation: CATEGGNNEQYF. J is TRBJ2-1 and V is TRBV28; D might be TRBD1 or TRBD2, each matching 6 bases. The DNA end lines up better with TRBJ2-7; the J call may be wrong. Germline-derived CDR1 and CDR2 are MDHEN and SYDVKM. The CDR3 loop spans 12 amino acids.

This clonotype showed up just a few times. J is TRBJ2-7 and V is TRBV28; 11 bases are a match to TRBD2. Losses at the gene ends were 10 bases for V and 5 bases for J; bases not matched to a gene: 13. The CDR3 contains 15 residues. CDR1 and CDR2 (germline): MDHEN, SYDVKM. The CDR3 protein is CATSWLAGGYNEQYF. DNA for the CDR3: TGTGCCACCAGCTGGCTAGCGGGAGGCTACAACGAGCAGTACTTC.

This clonotype was detected a few times. The rearrangement joins TRBV11-2 to TRBJ2-1; 12 bases fit TRBD2. Germline V lookup: CDR1 SGHAT, CDR2 FQNNGV. This CDR3 has 18 residues. Trimming cost V 4 bases and J 0 bases; bases outside gene matches: 7. CDR3 DNA sequence: TGTGCCAGCAGCTGGGTCCTAGCGGGGGGGGGCTCCTACAATGAGCAGTTCTTC. Translation gives CASSWVLAGGGSYNEQFF.

The V and J genes are TRBV4-1 and TRBJ2-1; TRBD2 matches 7 bases. Germline V gives CDR1 MGHRA, CDR2 YSYEKL. This CDR3 is built from 15 residues. J was trimmed by 4 bases and V by 4 bases; bases with no gene match: 7. Written as DNA, the CDR3 is TGCGCCAGCAGCCTGGCGGGAGCTGGTTACAATGAGCAGTTCTTC. It yields the protein CASSLAGAGYNEQFF.

At least ten counts were recorded for this clonotype. The rearrangement uses TRBV7-8 and TRBJ1-1; D ambiguous. V was pared by 5 bases and J by 1 base, with 11 bases between. The CDR3 length is 14 residues. The V gene's germline CDR1 is SGHVS and CDR2 FQNEAQ. CDR3 sequence reads: CASSIDTQNTEAFF. CDR3 sequence (DNA): TGTGCCAGCAGCATTGACACGCAGAACACTGAAGCTTTCTTT.